This TCR beta chain derives from a study of regulatory T cells in long-lasting Graves disease. The TCR beta library used iRepertoire HTBI primers with Arm-PCR amplification of CDR3. MiXCR, run by TCRdb on the multiplex PCR reads, gives a single entry per CDR3 protein. The sample consists of roughly 500,000 distinct CDR3 sequences, 20% of them appearing once. This clonotype was detected ten times or more. V was clipped by 0 bases and J by 1 base; unmatched bases: 1. Germline V gene data show CDR1 as DFQATT and CDR2 as SNEGSKA (reference sequence). The CDR3 length is 14 residues. Time point noted: persistent/refractory GD, antithyroid drugs over 5 years with positive TRAb. Scientists built the TCR library using RNA that was extracted from PBMCs.

The chain links TRBV20-1 to TRBJ2-7; TRBD2 matches 9 bases. Here the sequenced sample was peripheral blood mononuclear cells (PBMCs), taken when the disease was refractory, from a patient treated with antithyroid drugs. This clonotype originated in a female donor with Graves disease. CDR3 nucleotide sequence: TGCAGTGCTAGAGATAGCGGGAGTTCCTACGAGCAGTACTTC. Translated: CSARDSGSSYEQYF.